This TCR beta chain was identified in a study of blood T cells in healthy people across ages. Germline V CDR1 and CDR2: SGHTA, FQGNSA. Trimming pared 3 bases from V and 9 bases from J, leaving 18 bases between. This CDR3 spans 15 amino acids. Next came a second PCR, run for roughly 6 to 11 cycles, which used a sample-barcoded 5' primer along with a J-beta primer mix. TCRdb called the 5' RACE reads again in MiXCR, with one record for every CDR3 protein. Of 1,800,000 or so distinct CDR3 sequences listed, about 39% are singletons. The draw of peripheral blood yielded approximately 10 milliliters from each donor.

What was sequenced was blood. The sequence derives from a human donor in good health. J is TRBJ2-4 and V is TRBV7-2; D is unresolved. In DNA form, the CDR3 reads TGTGCCAGCAGCTTCATGGGAAACCATAGGAGCATTCAGTACTTC. Its translation: CASSFMGNHRSIQYF.